Below, one T cell receptor beta chain is given with its context. It has no known antigen specificity. Per-base quality was not reported, and no clone a single base away is much larger than it. The method was the immunoSEQ multiplex PCR assay. To provide template for TCR sequencing, every sample had RNA extracted and reverse transcribed into cDNA. SuperScript III was used to make first-strand cDNA, primed with a 2:1 mix of oligo-dT and random hexamers. Amplification bias was assessed with a synthetic immune receptor repertoire, and residual bias was removed computationally. The paper's processing steps were these. After raw reads were preprocessed to remove errors, the CDR3 was defined following IMGT conventions as running from the conserved cysteine to phenylalanine. Clonality was calculated as 1 minus Shannon entropy normalized by log2 of the number of productive unique TCRs. Whether scalp clones were CD4 or CD8 was inferred by matching scalp TCRbeta sequences against CD4 and CD8 repertoires sorted from blood. Entries here come from immuneACCESS through TCRdb and include only in-frame sequences with V and J called. Some clones fail to appear in such tables; in the studies checked, an unresolved V gene covers under half of the shortfall, and the cause of the remainder is unknown. The V and J calls and clone size come from that table; D and trimming were worked out from the DNA. Here the sample has about 220,000 clones; under 60% occur a single time. Jointly, the top ten make up more than 1.5% of the sample.

In the paper's terms, the time point label means: around 4 weeks on oral tofacitinib. The meaning of the sample's treatment or condition label: oral pan-JAK inhibitor, 5-10 mg twice daily. From alopecia areata patients, peripheral blood was collected along with lesional scalp punch biopsies. PBMCs were separated by density centrifugation and stained for CD3, CD4 and CD8, after which CD4+ and CD8+ T cells were sorted on a FACSAria. These data are taken from a study of CD8+ T cells in alopecia areata (dated by TCRdb to 2017 to 2018). Study-level background: Treated patients were enrolled in an open-label pilot trial of oral tofacitinib, 5 to 10 mg twice daily, for moderate-to-severe alopecia areata. Disease severity in treated patients was measured with the SALT score, which quantifies the percentage of affected scalp surface area. In humans, TCRbeta sequencing was performed on scalp tissue and on sorted CD4+ and CD8+ peripheral blood T cells from healthy controls and from patients with patchy or totalis/universalis alopecia areata. Biopsies were taken from tofacitinib-treated patients at baseline and again at 4 and 24 weeks into treatment, and several of those patients also had a later scalp biopsy. RNA was extracted with the PAXgene miRNA kit for fixed scalp, the miRNeasy kit for PBMCs, and the RNeasy kit for mouse skin. Patients received tofacitinib for 6 to 18 months and were then followed off drug for 6 months to check for delayed response and recurrence. Clonality in the scalp was compared among normal scalp (n=4), patchy alopecia areata scalp (n=8), and alopecia totalis/universalis scalp (n=8). TCRbeta CDR3 regions were amplified by immunoSEQ multiplex PCR using 35 Vbeta forward and 13 Jbeta reverse primers. The study used high-throughput TCRbeta sequencing to examine T cell clonal expansion in alopecia areata, in both the C3H/HeJ mouse model and human patients.

Points the paper makes about the study in general: Scalp clonality and the number of expanded CD8+ clones among the top 100 scalp clones were significantly decreased by tofacitinib. Many expanded lesional clones persisted in scalp and blood during tofacitinib treatment, which may partly explain relapse after stopping treatment. Compared with normal scalp, lesional scalp had higher clonality and more expanded CD8+ clones, particularly in alopecia totalis/universalis, a pattern that suggests antigenic drive. Compared with mice, TCR sequences shared between patients were less clear, possibly partly because of HLA diversity across the patient population. Scalp TCR repertoire analysis is complicated because resident alphabeta T cells in normal human skin are also sequenced, whereas mouse skin is dominated by gammadelta T cells. The treated cohort was small, with a single nonresponder, so links between baseline CD8+ expansion and response need larger studies.

From the cysteine through the phenylalanine, the CDR3 covers 15 amino acids. The retained sequence is limited to the CDR3, 45 bases, with the frame set at the first base. V lost 3 bases and J lost 3 bases; the stretch between them is 12 bases long. CDR1 and CDR2, per the germline V gene (reference sequence), are MNHEY and SMNVEV. The rearrangement joined TRBV27 to TRBJ1-5; the D gene lacks a confident call. This specimen consisted of CD4+ T cells sorted from blood, obtained at week 4, from a patient treated with tofacitinib. The sequence was collected from a human donor with alopecia areata. The CDR3 protein sequence reads: CASSFGRGPNQPQHF. In nucleotide form, the sequence is TGTGCCAGCAGTTTCGGCCGCGGGCCCAATCAGCCCCAGCATTTT.